The clone carrying this T cell receptor (beta chain) was seen more than once but under ten times. Amplification targeted TCR beta CDR3 regions from RNA transcripts. RT-PCR in the first round (using the HTBI primer set) targeted the TCR CDR3. TCRdb redid the calling of the multiplex PCR reads with MiXCR, one entry per CDR3 protein. The repertoire has about 130,000 distinct CDR3 sequences, 22% of them found once; the top ten carry 67%. This sample is drawn from a study of T cells in Graves' hyperthyroidism and ophthalmopathy. The CDR3 spans 16 residues. The junction had 6 bases not matched to a gene; V was cut back by 0 bases and J by 3 bases. Germline V gene lookup returns CDR1 MGHRA and CDR2 YSYEKL.

The source material was blood. This chain uses TRBV4-1 with TRBJ2-7, with TRBD2 identical over 9 bases. The clonotype was recovered from a woman between 45 and 65 years old with Graves' hyperthyroidism that later progressed to Graves' ophthalmopathy. The CDR3 nucleotides are TGCGCCAGCAGCCAAGACCGAGCGGGAGGTCACTACGAGCAGTACTTC. Translation gives CASSQDRAGGHYEQYF.